These 19 T cell receptor beta chains share one sample of origin, sequenced in a study of T cells after yellow fever vaccination. TCRdb reprocessed the 5' RACE reads with MiXCR, giving one entry per CDR3 protein. Of around 250,000 distinct CDR3 sequences listed, less than 9% are singletons. The sample consisted of CD4+ T cells sorted from PBMCs, taken 15 days after the yellow fever booster vaccination. These receptors were obtained from a man between 25 and 39 years old who received the YFV17D yellow fever vaccine.

This clonotype was counted at least ten times. This chain uses TRBV7-2 with TRBJ2-3; TRBD2 aligns across 7 bases. The germline gives CDR1 SGHTA, CDR2 FQGNSA. J lost 2 bases, V lost 6 bases, and 8 bases had no gene match. There are 15 residues in the CDR3. CDR3 sequence: CASRLAGDPTDTQYF. The CDR3, as DNA: TGTGCCAGCAGGCTGGCGGGAGACCCCACAGATACGCAGTATTTT.

This clonotype was observed a handful of times. This chain joins TRBV5-6 and TRBJ2-2; 11 bases are shared with TRBD2. The CDR3 spans 17 residues. V gave up 0 bases and J gave up 3 bases; unmatched junction bases: 4. Germline loops: CDR1 SGHDT, CDR2 YYEEEE. CDR3 loop: CASSLVAGGYYTGELFF. The CDR3 DNA follows: TGTGCCAGCAGCTTGGTAGCGGGAGGGTATTACACCGGGGAGCTGTTTTTT.

This clonotype was counted ten times or more. This sequence joins TRBV27 and TRBJ1-5; D is possibly TRBD1 (5 bases). Trimming took off 6 bases at V and 0 bases at J, with 15 bases between the two ends. Germline V gives CDR1 MNHEY, CDR2 SMNVEV (reference sequence). This CDR3 region has 16 residues. DNA of the CDR3: TGTGCCAGCAGAGGCAGGGATGGCTATAGCAATCAGCCCCAGCATTTT. Protein: CASRGRDGYSNQPQHF.

The table lists this clonotype with many counts. The V call is TRBV19, the J call TRBJ2-5, with TRBD1 matching over 7 bases. The V segment lost 5 bases and the J segment 2 bases; nucleotides outside the gene matches: 5. Germline CDR1 and CDR2: LNHDA and SQIVND (reference sequence). This CDR3 region has 14 residues. CDR3: CASSRRDRQETQYF. The CDR3 coding sequence is TGTGCCAGTAGTCGCCGGGACAGACAAGAGACCCAGTACTTC.

This clonotype was observed at least ten times. This chain uses TRBV14 with TRBJ1-1, with D hard to call. CDR1 SGHDN and CDR2 FVKESK come from the germline V gene. The germline V and J ends were trimmed by 0 bases and 11 bases, with 10 bases remaining between them. This CDR3 is built from 12 residues. CDR3: CASSQDYAAAFF. The CDR3 DNA follows: TGTGCCAGCAGCCAAGACTATGCTGCTGCTTTCTTT.

This clonotype was detected a few times. The chain combines TRBV30 with TRBJ1-4; unclear D gene. This CDR3 comprises 14 residues. The germline V gene encodes CDR1 GTSNPN and CDR2 SVGIG (reference sequence). V dropped 0 bases and J dropped 4 bases, with 9 bases sitting between them. The CDR3 DNA is TGTGCCTGGAGTGTTTGGCAGCTTAATGAAAAACTGTTTTTT. This encodes CAWSVWQLNEKLFF.

At least ten counts were recorded for this clonotype. The chain uses TRBV5-1 and TRBJ2-7, with TRBD2 matching over 8 bases. V was pared by 7 bases and J by 3 bases, with 21 bases of the junction left unmatched. Germline-derived CDR1 and CDR2 are SGHRS and YFSETQ. The length of the CDR3 is 18 residues. CDR3 in DNA: TGCGCCAGCCGGGGGGCTTACTCCGGGACTAGGAGTTTCTACGAGCAGTACTTC. It specifies CASRGAYSGTRSFYEQYF.

The CDR3 nucleotides are TGTGCCAGCAGCCAAGATTTAGGTCGCAGCAGCTTCTTC. Translated, it gives CASSQDLGRSSFF. The rearrangement links TRBV3-1 to TRBJ2-1; D unclear. CDR3 length: 13 residues. Germline CDR1 is LGHDT and CDR2 is YNNKEL (reference sequence). V was clipped by 0 bases and J by 16 bases, with 16 bases between them.

In its sample, this clonotype was seen many times. The chain combines TRBV7-2 with TRBJ2-3; no reliable D call. CDR3 length: 16 residues. Per the germline V gene, CDR1 is SGHTA and CDR2 is FQGNSA. Deletions cut 6 bases from V and 3 bases from J, with 19 bases between. For the CDR3, the DNA is TGTGCCAGCAGGCACCCAAGCACTGGTGTTACAGATACGCAGTATTTT. It specifies CASRHPSTGVTDTQYF.

In its sample, this clonotype was seen a few times. The V call is TRBV20-1, the J call TRBJ2-2, with 11 bases matching TRBD2. Germline values: CDR1 DFQATT, CDR2 SNEGSKA (reference sequence). The CDR3 contains 14 residues. Germline trimming cut 6 bases from V and 2 bases from J; bases unmatched to any gene: 2. In DNA, the CDR3 is TGCAGTGCCAGACTAGCGGGAAACACCGGGGAGCTGTTTTTT. Translated: CSARLAGNTGELFF.

This clonotype has at least ten counts. Here the CDR3 DNA reads TGTGCCAATAGACAGGCCGCGAACACCGGGGAGCTGTTTTTT. It codes for CANRQAANTGELFF. The chain joins TRBV10-3 to TRBJ2-2; TRBD1 might be the D (6 bases). This CDR3 is 14 amino acids long. V lost 10 bases to trimming and J lost 0 bases, with 12 bases between them. Germline V gene data show CDR1 as ENHRY and CDR2 as SYGVKD.

Ten or more counts support this clonotype. The gene calls are TRBV7-2 and TRBJ1-5; D ambiguous. The CDR3 is made up of 14 amino acids. Germline-derived CDR1 and CDR2 are SGHTA and FQGNSA. The ends were cut back, 1 base at V and 4 bases at J, with 8 bases in the middle. The CDR3 nucleotides are TGTGCCAGCAGCTTAGACGTCAGTAATCAGCCCCAGCATTTT. Residues: CASSLDVSNQPQHF.

This chain links TRBV20-1 with TRBJ2-2, with D possibly called TRBD1 or TRBD2 (5 bases each). The V gene's germline CDR1 is DFQATT and CDR2 SNEGSKA (reference sequence). CDR3 length equals 15 residues. V lost 0 bases to trimming and J lost 2 bases, with 10 bases between them. The CDR3 loop reads CSARDKRTNTGELFF. The DNA of the CDR3 is TGCAGTGCTAGAGATAAGCGGACAAACACCGGGGAGCTGTTTTTT.

This clonotype was detected a few times. V usage is TRBV4-2 and J usage is TRBJ2-7; perhaps TRBD2 as D (6 bases). Trimming removed 5 bases from V and 6 bases from J, with 11 bases in between. Per the germline V gene, CDR1 is LGHNA and CDR2 is YNFKEQ. This CDR3 spans 12 amino acids. The chain's CDR3 is CASSSTSSEQYF. The CDR3 DNA is TGTGCCAGCAGCAGCACTAGCTCCGAGCAGTACTTC.

This clonotype was seen ten or more times. The gene calls are TRBV24-1 and TRBJ1-2; 7 nucleotides align to TRBD1. With V trimmed by 3 bases and J by 7 bases, 10 bases remained unmatched. Germline V lookup: CDR1 KGHDR, CDR2 SFDVKD. The CDR3 runs 15 residues. CDR3 nucleotide sequence: TGTGCCACCAGTGATCCCAACAGGGGTCTGGGTGGCTACACCTTC. Protein: CATSDPNRGLGGYTF.

This clonotype has just a few counts. The genes are TRBV3-1 and TRBJ2-7; either TRBD1 or TRBD2 may supply D (6 bases each). Deletions cut 1 base from V and 1 base from J, with 14 bases between. The CDR3 contains 16 residues. Germline V CDR1 and CDR2: LGHDT, YNNKEL (reference sequence). This CDR3 reads CASSQGAGGPSYEQYF. CDR3 nucleotide sequence: TGTGCCAGCAGCCAAGGGGCCGGGGGCCCTTCCTACGAGCAGTACTTC.

This clonotype showed up just a few times. The genes are TRBV7-9 and TRBJ2-7; D perhaps matches TRBD1 (5 bases). V shed 1 base and J shed 0 bases, with 13 bases lying between them. The CDR3 spans 16 residues. The germline CDR1 and CDR2 sequences are SEHNR and FQNEAQ (reference sequence). CDR3 bases: TGTGCCAGCAGCTTAGGTGCAGGGCGACTCTCCTACGAGCAGTACTTC. Translation: CASSLGAGRLSYEQYF.

The chain uses TRBV20-1 and TRBJ2-7; D is possibly TRBD1 or TRBD2 (6 bases each). Germline CDR1 reads DFQATT; CDR2 reads SNEGSKA (reference sequence). The CDR3 has 12 residues. Trimming took 6 bases from V and 3 from J, leaving 12 bases between them. The CDR3 nucleotides read TGCAGTGCCCAGAGGGGGGACTACGAGCAGTACTTC. This sequence encodes CSAQRGDYEQYF.

Ten or more counts support this clonotype. The chain employs TRBV28 and TRBJ2-2; D assignment may be TRBD1 or TRBD2 (5 bases each). CDR3 size: 16 residues. Germline CDR1 MDHEN, CDR2 SYDVKM. V was clipped by 4 bases and J by 7 bases, with 19 bases between them. CDR3 protein: CASSYPGRAWGGELFF. The CDR3 DNA is TGTGCCAGCAGTTACCCGGGACGGGCCTGGGGCGGGGAGCTGTTTTTT.